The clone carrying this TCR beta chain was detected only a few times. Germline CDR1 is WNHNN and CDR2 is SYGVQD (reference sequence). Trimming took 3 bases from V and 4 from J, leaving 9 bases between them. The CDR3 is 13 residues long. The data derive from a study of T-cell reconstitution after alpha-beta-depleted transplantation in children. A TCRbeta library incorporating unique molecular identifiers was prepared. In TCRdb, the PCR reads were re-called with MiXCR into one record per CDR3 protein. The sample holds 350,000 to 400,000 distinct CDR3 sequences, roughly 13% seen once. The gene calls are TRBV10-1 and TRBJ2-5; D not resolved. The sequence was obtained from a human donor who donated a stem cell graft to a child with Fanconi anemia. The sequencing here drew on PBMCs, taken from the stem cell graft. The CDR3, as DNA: TGCGCCAGCAGTGAAGCCGTAGGAGAGACCCAGTACTTC. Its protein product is CASSEAVGETQYF.